This is a list of T cell receptor beta chains from one sample in a study of blood T cells in healthy people across ages. MiXCR, applied by TCRdb to the 5' RACE reads, yields one record per CDR3 protein. The sample carries about 1.4 million distinct CDR3 sequences, roughly 59% recorded once. The sequenced sample was blood. Source of these receptors: a man between 18 and 29 years old in good health. Each CDR3 is given with its conserved first and last residue. The order of the fields is clone size, D gene, V gene, J gene, CDR3 DNA, CDR3 protein. The D gene is left open where the match is weak. Clone size is given for some rows only: seen once, a few or many times, or a class if the clone is expanded.

>few|-|TRBV4-2|TRBJ2-3
TGTGCCAGCAGCCCTGGGCCGGCGGACGATACGCAGTATTTT
CASSPGPADDTQYF
>-|TRBD1|TRBV12-3/TRBV12-4|TRBJ1-1
TGTGCCAGCAATCTGCAGGGGGTTAACACTGAAGCTTTCTTT
CASNLQGVNTEAFF
>-|-|TRBV10-3|TRBJ1-5
TGTGCCATCAGTGAGAAGGAGGTAGTTCGATGGCCCCAGCATTTT
CAISEKEVVRWPQHF
>-|TRBD2|TRBV5-1|TRBJ2-2
TGCGCCAGCGGTAGCGGGAGCACCGGGGAGCTGTTTTTT
CASGSGSTGELFF
>-|-|TRBV11-2|TRBJ2-5
TGTGCCAGCAGGACCGAAGCCGAATCAAAGCCCCATCAGACCCAGTACTTC
CASRTEAESKPHQTQYF
>-|TRBD1|TRBV20-1|TRBJ2-3
TGCAGTGCTAGAGATCGGACAGGGGGACCAGATACGCAGTATTTT
CSARDRTGGPDTQYF
>-|TRBD1|TRBV20-1|TRBJ2-7
TGCAGCTCCGGGACAGATACCTACGAGCAGTACTTC
CSSGTDTYEQYF
>-|-|TRBV6-5|TRBJ2-2
TGTGCCAGCAGTTACCCTTCGACCGGGGAGCTGTTTTTT
CASSYPSTGELFF
>-|TRBD1|TRBV10-3|TRBJ1-2
TGTGCCATCAGCCGCGGCAGGGGGAATGAGAACTATGACTACACCTTC
CAISRGRGNENYDYTF
>-|-|TRBV6-2/TRBV6-3|TRBJ2-3
TGTGCCAGCAGTTACTCTTCGGGGGACGGAACGCGAGATACGCAGTATTTT
CASSYSSGDGTRDTQYF